The source of this TCR beta chain is a study of regulatory T cells in long-lasting Graves disease. Study results and caveats: Among the persistent patients, 2,741 public clonotypes were shared, more than the roughly 990 shared among new patients.

Time point of the sample: newly diagnosed GD, antithyroid drugs for less than 3 months. Scientists built the TCR library using RNA that was extracted from PBMCs. CDR3 regions were amplified by Arm-PCR using iRepertoire HTBI primers to build TCR beta libraries. Each CDR3 protein gets one entry after TCRdb re-called the multiplex PCR reads with MiXCR. The repertoire has 400,000 to 500,000 distinct CDR3 sequences, approximately 15% of them found once; the top ten carry roughly 17%. In regard to this clonotype: Its antigen is unknown.

V dropped 6 bases and J dropped 5 bases, with 20 bases sitting between them. Germline V CDR1 and CDR2: SGHRS, YFSETQ. The CDR3 totals 15 residues. The data were also submitted as part of a second study, on T cells in Graves' hyperthyroidism and ophthalmopathy. That report adds: Together with thyroid ultrasound, orbital computed tomography, serum thyroxine and TRAb, clinical symptoms were used for diagnoses. A first-round RT-PCR of the TCR CDR3 used the HTBI primer set.

The gene calls are TRBV5-1 and TRBJ1-1, with a possible D match to TRBD1 (6 bases). This clonotype originated in a woman aged 25-40 years with Graves disease. This sample comprised peripheral blood mononuclear cells (PBMCs), obtained at new diagnosis, from a patient treated with antithyroid drugs. CDR3 loop: CASNPGTGSSTEAFF. The CDR3 nucleotides read TGCGCCAGCAACCCGGGAACAGGGTCGTCGACTGAAGCTTTCTTT.